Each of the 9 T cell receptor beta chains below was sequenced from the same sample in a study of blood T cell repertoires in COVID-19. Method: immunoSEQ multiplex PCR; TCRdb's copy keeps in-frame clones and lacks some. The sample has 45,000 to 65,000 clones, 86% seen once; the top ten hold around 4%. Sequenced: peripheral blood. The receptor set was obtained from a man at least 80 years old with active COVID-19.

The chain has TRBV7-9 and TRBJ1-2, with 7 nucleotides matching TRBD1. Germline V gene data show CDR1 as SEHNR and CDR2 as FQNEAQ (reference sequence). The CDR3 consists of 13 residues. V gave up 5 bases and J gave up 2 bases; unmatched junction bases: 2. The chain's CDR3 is CASSPGQNYGYTF. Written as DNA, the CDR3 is TGTGCCAGCAGCCCGGGACAGAACTATGGCTACACCTTC.

CDR3 sequence reads: CASRAGGHNEQFF. The DNA for the CDR3 is TGTGCCAGTAGAGCGGGAGGGCACAATGAGCAGTTCTTC. The chain carries TRBV11-2 and TRBJ2-1, with 10 bases matching TRBD2. J lost 5 bases, V lost 9 bases, and 4 bases had no gene match. This CDR3 has 13 amino acids. The germline V gene encodes CDR1 SGHAT and CDR2 FQNNGV.

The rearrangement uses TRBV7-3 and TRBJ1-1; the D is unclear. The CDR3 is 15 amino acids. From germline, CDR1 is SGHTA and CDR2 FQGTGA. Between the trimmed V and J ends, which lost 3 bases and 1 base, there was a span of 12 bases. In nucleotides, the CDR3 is TGTGCCAGCAGCTTGACTCACGGCCCGAACACTGAAGCTTTCTTT. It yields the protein CASSLTHGPNTEAFF. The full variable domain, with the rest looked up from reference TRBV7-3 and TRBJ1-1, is GAGVSQTPSNKVTEKGKYVELRCDPISGHTALYWYRQSLGQGPEFLIYFQGTGAADDSGLPNDRFFAVRPEGSVSTLKIQRTERGDSAVYLCASSLTHGPNTEAFFGQGTRLTVV.

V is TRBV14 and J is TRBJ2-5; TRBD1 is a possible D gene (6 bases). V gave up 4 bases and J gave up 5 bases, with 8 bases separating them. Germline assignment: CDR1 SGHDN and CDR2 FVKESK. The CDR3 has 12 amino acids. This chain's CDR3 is CASSPGVETQYF. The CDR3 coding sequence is TGTGCCAGCAGCCCAGGGGTGGAGACCCAGTACTTC.

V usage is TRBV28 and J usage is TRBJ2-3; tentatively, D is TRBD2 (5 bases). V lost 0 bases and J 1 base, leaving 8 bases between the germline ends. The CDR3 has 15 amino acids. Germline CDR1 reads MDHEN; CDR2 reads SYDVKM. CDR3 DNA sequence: TGTGCCAGCAGTTTATGGGCGGGTGGCACAGATACGCAGTATTTT. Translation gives CASSLWAGGTDTQYF.

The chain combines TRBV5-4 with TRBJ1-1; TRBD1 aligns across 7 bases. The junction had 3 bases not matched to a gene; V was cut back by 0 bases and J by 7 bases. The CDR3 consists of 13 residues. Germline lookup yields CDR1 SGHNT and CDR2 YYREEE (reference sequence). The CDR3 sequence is CASSLGQGVEAFF. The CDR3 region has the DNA TGTGCCAGCAGCTTGGGACAGGGTGTTGAAGCTTTCTTT.

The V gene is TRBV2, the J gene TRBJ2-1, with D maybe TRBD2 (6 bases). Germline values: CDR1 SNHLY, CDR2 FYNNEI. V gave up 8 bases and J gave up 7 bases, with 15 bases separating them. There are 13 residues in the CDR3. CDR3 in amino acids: CASLSFAGNEQFF. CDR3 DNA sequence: TGTGCCAGCCTTAGCTTCGCGGGAAATGAGCAGTTCTTC.

In DNA form, the CDR3 reads TGTGCCAGCAGTGAACCCCAGGGAGGGACGTACTACGAGCAGTACTTC. Amino acid sequence: CASSEPQGGTYYEQYF. V usage is TRBV2 and J usage is TRBJ2-7, with 7 nucleotides matching TRBD2. The CDR3 contains 16 residues. V shed 2 bases, J shed 3 bases, and the junction held 10 bases outside the gene matches. Germline CDR1 is SNHLY and CDR2 is FYNNEI.

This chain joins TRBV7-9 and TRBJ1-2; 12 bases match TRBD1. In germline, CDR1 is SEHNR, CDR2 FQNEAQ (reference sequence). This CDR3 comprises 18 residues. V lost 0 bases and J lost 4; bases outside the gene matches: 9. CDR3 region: CASSLAQGTGGRGYGYTF. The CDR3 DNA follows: TGTGCCAGCAGCTTAGCGCAAGGGACAGGGGGCCGCGGCTATGGCTACACCTTC.